Following are 15 T cell receptor beta chains from one sample sequenced in a study of beta chain features in type 1 diabetes. The sequenced template was cDNA made from the entire isolated RNA. Method: immunoSEQ multiplex PCR; TCRdb's copy keeps in-frame clones and lacks some. This sample has under 350,000 clones, with 8% found just once. Sequenced material: central memory CD4+ T cells from blood. The receptor source for this set is a woman between 18 and 29 years old in good health.

In this sample, this clone turned up a few times. The chain links TRBV14 to TRBJ2-1, with D maybe TRBD1 (5 bases). Germline V gene sequence: CDR1 SGHDN, CDR2 FVKESK. This CDR3 has 15 amino acids. The V gene lost 1 base and the J gene lost 9 bases, with 16 bases spanning the gap. DNA of the CDR3: TGTGCCAGCAGCCAAGGATGGGCCAGGGCGGTTGAGCAGTTCTTC. It encodes CASSQGWARAVEQFF.

The chain is built from TRBV5-1 and TRBJ1-1, with TRBD1 matching over 9 bases. This CDR3 comprises 16 residues. Looked up from germline, CDR1 is SGHRS and CDR2 is YFSETQ. The V gene end was trimmed by 4 bases and the J gene end by 4 bases; junction bases not matched to a gene: 11. CDR3 DNA: TGCGCCAGCAGCCCGACGGGACAGGGTTTGATCACTGAAGCTTTCTTT. This gives the protein CASSPTGQGLITEAFF.

V gene TRBV29-1 combines with J gene TRBJ2-3; a weak D match, TRBD2 (5 bases). CDR3 length: 15 amino acids. V lost 0 bases to trimming and J lost 3 bases, with 13 bases between them. Germline V lookup: CDR1 SQVTM, CDR2 ANQGSEA. The CDR3 reads CSVEELRRGTDTQYF. CDR3 bases: TGCAGCGTTGAAGAACTCAGGCGCGGGACAGATACGCAGTATTTT.

V and J are TRBV10-3 and TRBJ1-1; tentatively, D is TRBD1 (5 bases). There are 15 residues in the CDR3. Germline V lookup: CDR1 ENHRY, CDR2 SYGVKD. V was shortened by 3 bases and J by 1 base, with 12 bases between the two germline ends. The DNA for the CDR3 is TGTGCCATCAGTGACCCAGGGACCACGAACACTGAAGCTTTCTTT. This sequence encodes CAISDPGTTNTEAFF.

This clone was observed a few times. The genes are TRBV5-4 and TRBJ1-2, with TRBD1 matching 12 bases. The ends lost 4 bases at V and 7 bases at J; junction bases unmatched: 5. The germline gives CDR1 SGHNT, CDR2 YYREEE (reference sequence). The length of the CDR3 is 14 residues. The CDR3 is CASSLGQGAAGYTF. CDR3 nucleotide sequence: TGTGCCAGCAGCCTGGGACAGGGGGCGGCTGGCTACACCTTC.

This clone was detected a few times. V is TRBV2 and J is TRBJ2-3; the match to TRBD2 covers 13 bases. CDR3 length: 17 residues. Per germline, CDR1 SNHLY and CDR2 FYNNEI. The ends lost 6 bases at V and 5 bases at J; junction bases unmatched: 11. DNA for the CDR3: TGTGCCAGCAGGAACCCCACTAGCGGGGGGGCCAAAGATACGCAGTATTTT. Amino acid sequence: CASRNPTSGGAKDTQYF.

There are many counts of this clone. The chain links TRBV10-3 to TRBJ2-5; D gene unclear. The CDR3 has 12 amino acids. V was shortened by 0 bases and J by 5 bases, with 4 bases between the two germline ends. In germline, CDR1 is ENHRY, CDR2 SYGVKD. As DNA, the CDR3 is TGTGCCATCAGTGAGTCCGGGGAGACCCAGTACTTC. Translation: CAISESGETQYF.

This clone was seen a few times. The J gene is TRBJ2-1, the V gene TRBV5-1, with 14 nucleotides matching TRBD2. V lost 5 bases and J lost 6; bases outside the gene matches: 19. Germline values: CDR1 SGHRS, CDR2 YFSETQ. The CDR3 sequence is 20 residues long. The CDR3 DNA follows: TGCGCCAGCAGTGGAATGAGGACTAGCGGGGGGTCCCAGATAAGCAATGAGCAGTTCTTC. Its translation is CASSGMRTSGGSQISNEQFF.

The chain has TRBV6-5 and TRBJ1-4, with TRBD1 as a possible D gene (5 bases). V lost 6 bases, J lost 3 bases, and 11 bases lay in between. The length of the CDR3 is 14 residues. Germline assignment: CDR1 MNHEY and CDR2 SVGAGI. The CDR3 coding sequence is TGTGCCAGCAGGGCGGGGCGAGCTAATGAAAAACTGTTTTTT. Residues: CASRAGRANEKLFF.

The CDR3 is CSVAGLAETGELFF. CDR3 nucleotides: TGCAGCGTTGCTGGGCTAGCGGAAACCGGGGAGCTGTTTTTT. The genes are TRBV29-1 and TRBJ2-2; 7 bases fit TRBD2. The CDR3 consists of 14 residues. V lost 4 bases and J lost 5; bases outside the gene matches: 7. Looked up from germline, CDR1 is SQVTM and CDR2 is ANQGSEA.

The J gene is TRBJ1-6, the V gene TRBV15, with 7 bases that match TRBD1. Losses at the gene ends were 5 bases for V and 14 bases for J; bases not matched to a gene: 6. The CDR3 has 12 amino acids. In germline, CDR1 is LNHNV, CDR2 YYDKDF (reference sequence). Here the CDR3 reads CATSSFRGALHF. DNA for the CDR3: TGTGCCACCAGCTCTTTCAGGGGGGCCCTCCACTTT.

The V call is TRBV7-2, the J call TRBJ2-1; D gene uncertain. The CDR3 is made up of 15 amino acids. Germline assignment: CDR1 SGHTA and CDR2 FQGNSA. Trimming pared 5 bases from V and 2 bases from J, leaving 13 bases between. CDR3 sequence reads: CASSLGTPTYNEQFF. In DNA form, the CDR3 reads TGTGCCAGCAGCCTCGGAACTCCGACCTACAATGAGCAGTTCTTC.

The V gene is TRBV15, the J gene TRBJ2-2; TRBD2 is a possible D gene (5 bases). Germline V gene data show CDR1 as LNHNV and CDR2 as YYDKDF (reference sequence). The CDR3 length is 12 residues. Trimming took 2 bases from V and 7 from J, leaving 5 bases between them. The CDR3 DNA follows: TGTGCCACCAGCAGACGGGACGGGGAGCTGTTTTTT. This sequence encodes CATSRRDGELFF.

The chain uses TRBV30 and TRBJ2-5; TRBD2 aligns across 7 bases. The germline V gene encodes CDR1 GTSNPN and CDR2 SVGIG (reference sequence). The CDR3 sequence is 12 residues long. Trimming removed 2 bases from V and 4 bases from J; junction bases left unmatched: 1. CDR3 DNA: TGTGCCTGGAGTTGGGGGGGAGAGACCCAGTACTTC. Protein sequence: CAWSWGGETQYF.

This clone was observed a few times. The V gene is TRBV27, the J gene TRBJ2-1; D possibly uses TRBD1 or TRBD2 (5 bases each). Germline V gene data show CDR1 as MNHEY and CDR2 as SMNVEV (reference sequence). CDR3 length: 15 residues. The V gene lost 2 bases and the J gene lost 4 bases, with 12 bases spanning the gap. The CDR3 DNA is TGTGCCAGCAGTTTAGAGGGGACGCAATACAATGAGCAGTTCTTC. The encoded protein is CASSLEGTQYNEQFF.